The 15 T cell receptor beta chains listed next were all sequenced from one sample in a study of T-cell reconstitution after alpha-beta-depleted transplantation in children. A library of TCRbeta sequences, prepared with unique molecular identifiers, was generated. Each CDR3 protein is one row after TCRdb ran MiXCR on the PCR reads. The table shows approximately 83,000 distinct CDR3 sequences, with roughly 8% occurring only once. The sample was PBMCs from the stem cell graft donor, taken from the stem cell graft. These TCRs come from a human donor who donated a stem cell graft to a child with congenital amegakaryocytic thrombocytopenia.

The sample holds many counts of this clonotype. V is TRBV7-2 and J is TRBJ2-1; TRBD2 aligns across 8 bases. Losses at the gene ends were 2 bases for V and 15 bases for J; bases not matched to a gene: 9. CDR1 and CDR2 from the germline V gene are SGHTA and FQGNSA. This CDR3 region has 13 residues. The DNA for the CDR3 is TGTGCCAGCAGCTTAAACGGACTAGCCCACTTGTTCTTC. Protein: CASSLNGLAHLFF.

This clonotype has at least ten counts. The chain carries TRBV29-1 and TRBJ2-7, with 12 bases identical to TRBD2. From germline, CDR1 is SQVTM and CDR2 ANQGSEA. This CDR3 comprises 16 residues. V lost 2 bases and J lost 4; bases outside the gene matches: 9. This CDR3 is CSVETQTSGSLYEQYF. CDR3 DNA: TGCAGCGTTGAAACTCAGACTAGCGGGAGTCTATACGAGCAGTACTTC.

The table lists this clonotype with many counts. The chain links TRBV16 to TRBJ1-2; a weak D match, TRBD1 (5 bases). Per germline, CDR1 KGHSY and CDR2 FQNENV. The CDR3 is 13 residues long. Between the trimmed V and J ends, which lost 4 bases and 6 bases, there was a span of 12 bases. CDR3 DNA: TGTGCCAGCAGCCTCGGACAACCAAATGGCTACACCTTC. It specifies CASSLGQPNGYTF.

This clonotype was detected many times. The chain links TRBV4-2 to TRBJ2-2; TRBD1 is a possible D gene (6 bases). The V gene's germline CDR1 is LGHNA and CDR2 YNFKEQ. The CDR3 length is 15 residues. V lost 5 bases and J 4 bases, leaving 14 bases between the germline ends. CDR3 sequence: CASSLDSVFTGELFF. CDR3 DNA sequence: TGTGCCAGCAGCTTGGACAGCGTCTTCACCGGGGAGCTGTTTTTT.

At least ten counts were recorded for this clonotype. The chain combines TRBV7-9 with TRBJ2-1, with D hard to call. Germline CDR1 and CDR2: SEHNR and FQNEAQ (reference sequence). Trimming removed 5 bases from V and 0 bases from J, with 8 bases in between. The CDR3 is 14 residues long. CDR3 sequence reads: CASSPAGSYNEQFF. CDR3 nucleotide sequence: TGTGCCAGCAGCCCCGCAGGCTCCTACAATGAGCAGTTCTTC.

This clonotype was counted at least ten times. This chain joins TRBV20-1 and TRBJ1-1, with D maybe TRBD1 (5 bases). This CDR3 has 13 residues. V was clipped by 6 bases and J by 4 bases, with 15 bases between them. CDR1 and CDR2 from the germline V gene are DFQATT and SNEGSKA (reference sequence). DNA for the CDR3: TGCAGTGCCCCCGGGGGAGGGCCCACTGAAGCTTTCTTT. This sequence encodes CSAPGGGPTEAFF.

This clonotype was seen many times. V and J are TRBV3-1 and TRBJ2-2, with D possibly matching TRBD2 (6 bases). Between the trimmed V and J ends, which lost 6 bases and 0 bases, there was a span of 14 bases. There are 16 residues in the CDR3. CDR1 is LGHDT and CDR2 is YNNKEL in the germline V gene (reference sequence). The CDR3: CASSRVEGPNTGELFF. The CDR3 DNA reads as TGTGCCAGCAGTCGAGTGGAGGGACCGAACACCGGGGAGCTGTTTTTT.

This clonotype was counted many times. The chain joins TRBV29-1 to TRBJ2-1; TRBD2 matches 7 bases. The J segment lost 6 bases and the V segment lost 4 bases, leaving 9 bases of the junction unmatched. There are 14 residues in the CDR3. The germline CDR1 and CDR2 sequences are SQVTM and ANQGSEA. Written as DNA, the CDR3 is TGCAGCGTTGTAGTACTAGGCGGGGGCAATGAGCAGTTCTTC. Translation gives CSVVVLGGGNEQFF.

This clonotype has at least ten counts. The chain employs TRBV20-1 and TRBJ2-3; D remains unclear. The germline V gene encodes CDR1 DFQATT and CDR2 SNEGSKA (reference sequence). CDR3 length equals 16 residues. Trimming removed 0 bases at V and 2 bases at J, with 15 bases between. In DNA form, the CDR3 reads TGCAGTGCTAGAGATTTCACAAAATCCCCCACAGATACGCAGTATTTT. Translating gives CSARDFTKSPTDTQYF.

This clonotype has at least ten counts. The V call is TRBV7-2, the J call TRBJ1-1, with a weak D call TRBD1 (5 bases). The germline V gene encodes CDR1 SGHTA and CDR2 FQGNSA. The CDR3 runs to 13 residues. Trimming stripped 4 bases from V and 2 bases from J, with 8 bases between. The CDR3 bases are TGTGCCAGCAGCTCGGGACCCAACACTGAAGCTTTCTTT. Translation gives CASSSGPNTEAFF.

This clonotype has ten or more counts. V is TRBV20-1 and J is TRBJ2-7; TRBD1 matches at 7 bases. Germline trimming cut 3 bases from V and 0 bases from J; bases unmatched to any gene: 5. The CDR3 totals 14 residues. The germline CDR1 and CDR2 sequences are DFQATT and SNEGSKA (reference sequence). CDR3 sequence reads: CSARGQWDSYEQYF. CDR3 sequence (DNA): TGCAGTGCTAGGGGACAGTGGGACTCCTACGAGCAGTACTTC.

This clonotype appeared many times. This CDR3 is CASSQETGMNTEAFF. The CDR3 coding sequence is TGTGCCAGCAGCCAAGAGACAGGGATGAACACTGAAGCTTTCTTT. This chain uses TRBV14 with TRBJ1-1; 7 bases are shared with TRBD1. The CDR3 totals 15 residues. Losses at the gene ends were 0 bases for V and 0 bases for J; bases not matched to a gene: 1. The V gene's germline CDR1 is SGHDN and CDR2 FVKESK. Variable domain in full (rest from reference TRBV14 and TRBJ1-1): EAGVTQFPSHSVIEKGQTVTLRCDPISGHDNLYWYRRVMGKEIKFLLHFVKESKQDESGMPNNRFLAERTGGTYSTLKVQPAELEDSGVYFCASSQETGMNTEAFFGQGTRLTVV.

This clonotype has a count of ten or more. The chain combines TRBV10-3 with TRBJ2-1, with D perhaps TRBD2 (7 bases). The length of the CDR3 is 18 residues. Per the germline V gene, CDR1 is ENHRY and CDR2 is SYGVKD. V lost 10 bases and J lost 2, with 27 bases in between. CDR3: CATRGGTPGQITYNEQFF. Here the CDR3 DNA reads TGTGCCACAAGGGGGGGGACTCCCGGCCAAATAACCTACAATGAGCAGTTCTTC.

There are many counts of this clonotype. The chain carries TRBV12-3 or TRBV12-4 and TRBJ1-5; D call uncertain. This CDR3 region has 14 residues. Deletions cut 4 bases from V and 9 bases from J, with 16 bases between. The CDR3 DNA reads as TGTGCCAGCAGTTATGGACGGCTATCTGGGCCCCAGCATTTT. Amino acids: CASSYGRLSGPQHF.

In its sample, this clonotype was seen many times. The rearrangement links TRBV24-1 to TRBJ2-5; perhaps TRBD2 as D (5 bases). From germline, CDR1 is KGHDR and CDR2 SFDVKD. V shed 3 bases and J shed 0 bases, with 13 bases lying between them. The length of the CDR3 is 16 residues. The CDR3 DNA is TGTGCCACCAGTGATCCCGCGGCGGAGGACCAAGAGACCCAGTACTTC. Its translation: CATSDPAAEDQETQYF.